The entry that follows covers one T cell receptor beta chain sequence. Authors' analysis steps: Amplification from reference gene primers served as the basis for estimated nucleated cell counts. Generated by immunoSEQ multiplex PCR, the TCRdb table keeps only in-frame clones and is missing some. The V and J calls and clone size come from that table; D and trimming were worked out from the DNA. The sample records around 37,000 clones, about 91% being singletons. The data stem from a study of blood T cell repertoires in COVID-19. Study summary: The United States, Italy and Spain supplied acute and convalescent COVID-19 samples.

CDR3 length equals 17 residues. J gave up 1 base and V 6 bases, and 12 bases lay outside the gene matches. CDR1 is LNHDA and CDR2 is SQIVND in the germline V gene (reference sequence). The chain couples TRBV19 to TRBJ1-2; 9 bases fit TRBD1. The sequence was obtained from a woman at least 80 years old with acute or convalescent COVID-19. The sample was peripheral blood. CDR3 amino acids: CASSPPGQGSLNYGYTF. Written as DNA, the CDR3 is TGTGCCAGTAGCCCGCCGGGACAGGGTTCCCTTAACTATGGCTACACCTTC.